This T cell receptor beta chain was sequenced during a study of shared clonotypes between healthy human individuals. Study at large: In total, the donors were a couple of women and a few men aged 18 to 49. Notes on the study in general: Among a handful of donors, approximately 5.4% of naive CD4 clonotypes were found in common.

Assay used: immunoSEQ multiplex PCR; TCRdb lists only in-frame clones, some missing. The sample lists over a million clones, 65% to 80% occurring once. The CDR3 consists of 12 residues. V lost 0 bases and J 4 bases, leaving 4 bases between the germline ends. Germline V lookup: CDR1 SGHNT, CDR2 YYREEE (reference sequence). A CD45RA-negative memory subset and a CD45RA+ naive subset were separated from the CD4+ cells. For this clone: As yet, its antigen is unknown. The sample has other DNA sequences that encode this CDR3 too.

V usage is TRBV5-4 and J usage is TRBJ2-5; D remains ambiguous. The receptor was derived from a man aged 18 to 29 in good health. The source material was memory CD4+ T cells sorted from blood. Subset denoted: CD45RA-negative fraction. CDR3 DNA: TGTGCCAGCAGCTTGGGGCTAGAGACCCAGTACTTC. Translation gives CASSLGLETQYF. Variable domain in full (rest from reference TRBV5-4 and TRBJ2-5): ETGVTQSPTHLIKTRGQQVTLRCSSQSGHNTVSWYQQALGQGPQFIFQYYREEENGRGNFPPRFSGLQFPNYSSELNVNALELDDSALYLCASSLGLETQYFGPGTRLLVL.